Included here is one T cell receptor (beta chain) sequence, with context. Its antigen remains unidentified. This specimen belongs to a study of blood T cells in healthy people across ages. Study summary: Template switching captured about one barcoded beta molecule per two T cells.

PBMCs, at least 7 million per sample, were isolated. The V segment lost 5 bases and the J segment 11 bases; nucleotides outside the gene matches: 19. This CDR3 is built from 16 residues. In germline, CDR1 is MDHEN, CDR2 SYDVKM. A sample-barcoded 5' primer and a J-beta primer mix were used in a second PCR of about 6 to 12 cycles. MiXCR, applied by TCRdb to the 5' RACE reads, yields one record per CDR3 protein. Of almost 1 million distinct CDR3 sequences listed, about 53% are singletons. Study-wide results and caveats: Long-lived and aged donors differed, with more naive CD4+ cells and higher diversity in the long-lived.

The material sequenced was blood. This receptor was identified in a woman in her sixties in good health. This chain joins TRBV28 and TRBJ2-5; 8 bases are shared with TRBD1. This chain's CDR3 is CASSTLRDRSFWEQYF. The CDR3, as DNA: TGTGCCAGCAGTACCCTCCGGGACAGGTCCTTTTGGGAGCAGTACTTC.